This T cell receptor beta chain was profiled in a study of shared clonotypes between healthy human individuals. Study-wide context: A couple of women and three men aged 18 to 49 made up the donors.

In regard to this clone: Antigen: not known.

Here immunoSEQ multiplex PCR was the method, and the copy in TCRdb shows in-frame clones only, minus some. The sample records about 2 million clones, roughly 96% being singletons. Findings and limits, study-wide: Among donors, sharing of clonotypes was expected to be affected by sequencing depth.

This CDR3 contains 15 residues. V dropped 6 bases and J dropped 2; count of bases not matched to a gene: 6. Germline loops: CDR1 SNHLY, CDR2 FYNNEI. J is TRBJ1-2 and V is TRBV2; TRBD1 matches at 10 bases. The source is a man between 18 and 35 years old in good health. What was sequenced was naive CD4+ T cells sorted from blood. Subset: CD45RA+ positively selected. The CDR3 DNA sequence: TGTGCCAGCAGCCTAGACAGGGGGCTGAACTATGGCTACACCTTC. Protein: CASSLDRGLNYGYTF.